The 29 T cell receptor beta chains below were found in one sample sequenced in a study of T cell responses to AZD1222 COVID-19 vaccine. Assay: immunoSEQ multiplex PCR; the TCRdb copy retains only in-frame clones and omits some. The sample lists about 100,000 clones; around 87% were seen once. The starting material was peripheral blood, obtained on day 0 of AZD1222 vaccination. These receptors were obtained from an adult in good health.

The genes are TRBV7-6 and TRBJ1-4; a possible D gene is TRBD1 (6 bases). This CDR3 region has 15 residues. The germline V gene encodes CDR1 SGHVS and CDR2 FNYEAQ. V was pared by 3 bases and J by 7 bases, with 15 bases between. The CDR3 spells CASSLGTSVSEKLFF. The CDR3 bases are TGTGCCAGCAGCTTGGGGACATCGGTGTCTGAAAAACTGTTTTTT. Based on the CDR3 plus reference TRBV7-6 and TRBJ1-4, the full variable domain is GAGVSQSPRYKVTKRGQDVALRCDPISGHVSLYWYRQALGQGPEFLTYFNYEAQQDKSGLPNDRFSAERPEGSISTLTIQRTEQRDSAMYRCASSLGTSVSEKLFFGSGTQLSVL.

This chain uses TRBV9 with TRBJ2-5; either TRBD1 or TRBD2 may fit D (6 bases each). The CDR3 contains 16 residues. V was shortened by 3 bases and J by 6 bases, with 21 bases between the two germline ends. Germline CDR1 is SGDLS and CDR2 is YYNGEE. The CDR3 DNA reads TGTGCCAGCAGCGAGACCCCAGTGGGGGGCGGCCAGACCCAGTACTTC. Its protein product is CASSETPVGGGQTQYF.

This clone has only one observation. The J gene is TRBJ2-7, the V gene TRBV9, with 10 bases that match TRBD2. The CDR3 contains 16 residues. Germline V gene data show CDR1 as SGDLS and CDR2 as YYNGEE. With V trimmed by 0 bases and J by 6 bases, 9 bases remained unmatched. The CDR3 coding sequence is TGTGCCAGCAGCGTAGCTGAGAGGGGACTAGCGTCCGAGCAGTACTTC. It encodes CASSVAERGLASEQYF.

There are a few counts of this clone. J is TRBJ2-3 and V is TRBV10-2; no definite D call. The CDR3 totals 15 residues. From germline, CDR1 is WSHSY and CDR2 SAAADI. Trimming pared 0 bases from V and 6 bases from J, leaving 13 bases between. In nucleotides, the CDR3 is TGCGCCAGCAGTGAGTCGGGCGCCGACGTCGATACGCAGTATTTT. Translation: CASSESGADVDTQYF.

This sequence joins TRBV6-5 and TRBJ1-1; D uncertain. The CDR3 is made up of 13 amino acids. Per germline, CDR1 MNHEY and CDR2 SVGAGI. The V end was cut by 3 bases, the J end by 11 bases, with 16 bases between. In DNA form, the CDR3 reads TGTGCCAGCAGTTATCAAGTCGAGGGCCGGGCTTTCTTT. This codes for CASSYQVEGRAFF.

The chain combines TRBV7-2 with TRBJ2-2, with 8 bases matching TRBD1. Germline-derived CDR1 and CDR2 are SGHTA and FQGNSA. The CDR3 loop spans 16 amino acids. The V segment lost 3 bases and the J segment 4 bases; nucleotides outside the gene matches: 7. The CDR3 DNA reads as TGTGCCAGCAGCTTTAACTCAGGGGGCGCCACCGGGGAGCTGTTTTTT. It translates to CASSFNSGGATGELFF.

The rearrangement links TRBV9 to TRBJ1-4; 7 bases agree with TRBD1. CDR3 size: 14 residues. J gave up 5 bases and V 4 bases, and 5 bases lay outside the gene matches. Germline V lookup: CDR1 SGDLS, CDR2 YYNGEE. CDR3: CASSPWDRNEKLFF. CDR3 DNA: TGTGCCAGCAGCCCTTGGGACAGAAATGAAAAACTGTTTTTT.

The chain recombines TRBV5-5 with TRBJ2-1; no clear D gene. V lost 6 bases to trimming and J lost 8 bases, with 21 bases between them. The CDR3 is made up of 15 amino acids. Germline values: CDR1 SGHKS, CDR2 YYEKEE (reference sequence). CDR3 DNA sequence: TGTGCCAGCACCTCATTCCGAGCCCGAGCCTATGAGCAGTTCTTC. This sequence encodes CASTSFRARAYEQFF.

The rearrangement joins TRBV6-5 to TRBJ2-5; 7 bases line up with TRBD2. Germline values: CDR1 MNHEY, CDR2 SVGAGI. The CDR3 extends over 13 amino acids. The junction had 3 bases not matched to a gene; V was cut back by 3 bases and J by 5 bases. CDR3 sequence: CASSYRGGETQYF. In DNA form, the CDR3 reads TGTGCCAGCAGTTATAGGGGAGGGGAGACCCAGTACTTC.

The rearrangement links TRBV5-1 to TRBJ1-4; D uncertain. V was trimmed by 0 bases and J by 0 bases, leaving 9 bases between them. The CDR3 covers 16 residues. Per germline, CDR1 SGHRS and CDR2 YFSETQ. The CDR3 sequence is CASSLGHSATNEKLFF. CDR3 nucleotides: TGCGCCAGCAGCTTGGGACACTCAGCAACTAATGAAAAACTGTTTTTT.

The chain is built from TRBV11-2 and TRBJ2-7, with a possible D match to TRBD1 (5 bases). Trimming left V 3 bases short and J 0 bases short, with 12 bases between. CDR3 length: 15 residues. Germline CDR1 is SGHAT and CDR2 is FQNNGV. The CDR3 bases are TGTGCCAGCAGCTTTGGACACACGAACTCCTACGAGCAGTACTTC. This translates into CASSFGHTNSYEQYF.

The chain joins TRBV5-4 to TRBJ2-1, with 14 bases lining up with TRBD2. Germline CDR1 is SGHNT and CDR2 is YYREEE (reference sequence). This CDR3 region has 15 residues. V gave up 4 bases and J gave up 9 bases; unmatched junction bases: 6. The chain's CDR3 is CASSNGLAGGSEQFF. The CDR3 bases are TGTGCCAGCAGCAATGGACTAGCGGGAGGCAGTGAGCAGTTCTTC. The complete variable domain, with remaining parts taken from reference TRBV5-4 and TRBJ2-1, reads ETGVTQSPTHLIKTRGQQVTLRCSSQSGHNTVSWYQQALGQGPQFIFQYYREEENGRGNFPPRFSGLQFPNYSSELNVNALELDDSALYLCASSNGLAGGSEQFFGPGTRLTVL.

The chain uses TRBV5-1 and TRBJ2-2; D possibly corresponds to TRBD2 (6 bases). This CDR3 spans 15 amino acids. Trimming removed 5 bases from V and 1 base from J, with 12 bases in between. Germline V gene data show CDR1 as SGHRS and CDR2 as YFSETQ. CDR3 DNA sequence: TGCGCCAGCAGTAAAGGCGGGATGAACACCGGGGAGCTGTTTTTT. It translates to CASSKGGMNTGELFF.

The chain carries TRBV7-2 and TRBJ2-4; tentatively, D is TRBD1 (6 bases). V was clipped by 5 bases and J by 2 bases, with 13 bases between them. The CDR3 sequence is 15 residues long. Per germline, CDR1 SGHTA and CDR2 FQGNSA. This CDR3 is CASSPQRDTKNIQYF. In DNA form, the CDR3 reads TGTGCCAGCAGCCCCCAACGGGACACCAAAAACATTCAGTACTTC.

CDR3 sequence reads: CASSVGAGQQPQHF. For the CDR3, the DNA is TGTGCCAGCAGCGTCGGGGCCGGACAACAGCCCCAGCATTTT. The chain has TRBV9 and TRBJ1-5, with D possibly matching TRBD1 (5 bases). This CDR3 region has 14 residues. CDR1 and CDR2 from the germline V gene are SGDLS and YYNGEE. V was pared by 2 bases and J by 7 bases, with 13 bases between.

This clone has a handful of counts. The chain carries TRBV5-1 and TRBJ1-2; D gene ambiguous. V dropped 0 bases and J dropped 2 bases, with 11 bases sitting between them. CDR1 is SGHRS and CDR2 is YFSETQ in the germline V gene. The length of the CDR3 is 15 residues. This chain's CDR3 is CASSLDANTNYGYTF. The CDR3 DNA sequence: TGCGCCAGCAGCTTGGATGCCAACACGAACTATGGCTACACCTTC.

The chain carries TRBV5-6 and TRBJ2-7, with 10 bases fitting TRBD2. CDR1 is SGHDT and CDR2 is YYEEEE in the germline V gene. Trimming took 1 base from V and 6 from J; bases not matched to a gene: 7. The CDR3 has 15 residues. The CDR3: CASSLFLAGVPEQYF. Written as DNA, the CDR3 is TGTGCCAGCAGCTTGTTTCTAGCGGGAGTCCCCGAGCAGTACTTC.

The chain carries TRBV19 and TRBJ2-7; 8 bases are shared with TRBD2. The length of the CDR3 is 15 residues. With V trimmed by 3 bases and J by 3 bases, 7 bases remained unmatched. Germline CDR1 is LNHDA and CDR2 is SQIVND (reference sequence). This chain's CDR3 is CASSIYAGGLYEQYF. CDR3 bases: TGTGCCAGTAGTATTTACGCGGGGGGCCTCTACGAGCAGTACTTC. Filled out from reference TRBV19 and TRBJ2-7, the complete variable domain reads DGGITQSPKYLFRKEGQNVTLSCEQNLNHDAMYWYRQDPGQGLRLIYYSQIVNDFQKGDIAEGYSVSREKKESFPLTVTSAQKNPTAFYLCASSIYAGGLYEQYFGPGTRLTVT.

V is TRBV12-3 or TRBV12-4 and J is TRBJ1-1; D call uncertain. The CDR3 runs 12 residues. V dropped 6 bases and J dropped 8 bases, with 13 bases sitting between them. The CDR3 DNA reads TGTGCCAGCAGCTCGGGCCCCGGGGAAGCTTTCTTT. It encodes CASSSGPGEAFF.

In DNA form, the CDR3 reads TGTGCTAGTGGCCCTCCCACTAGCGGGGGCGACGAGCAGTACTTC. This encodes CASGPPTSGGDEQYF. The chain uses TRBV12-5 and TRBJ2-7; 11 nucleotides line up with TRBD2. The CDR3 has 15 amino acids. The germline V gene has CDR1 LGHNT and CDR2 FRNRAP. J was trimmed by 5 bases and V by 6 bases; bases with no gene match: 9.

The chain couples TRBV11-3 to TRBJ2-1; 8 nucleotides line up with TRBD2. The ends lost 5 bases at V and 13 bases at J; junction bases unmatched: 7. Germline V gene lookup returns CDR1 SGHNT and CDR2 YENEEA. The CDR3 totals 12 residues. CDR3 in DNA: TGTGCCAGCAGCCTTAGCGGGATAGAACAGTTCTTC. Translation: CASSLSGIEQFF.

V and J are TRBV11-2 and TRBJ1-4; 9 bases line up with TRBD1. The CDR3 is 16 amino acids. Germline V gene lookup returns CDR1 SGHAT and CDR2 FQNNGV. V was clipped by 1 base and J by 11 bases; unmatched bases: 11. CDR3 sequence: CASSLVGQGVMGKLFF. CDR3 nucleotides: TGTGCCAGCAGCTTAGTGGGACAGGGTGTGATGGGGAAACTGTTTTTT.

This clone was counted between two and nine times. V is TRBV9 and J is TRBJ2-3; the D is unclear. CDR1 and CDR2 (germline): SGDLS, YYNGEE. The length of the CDR3 is 15 residues. V was pared by 2 bases and J by 4 bases, with 14 bases between. DNA for the CDR3: TGTGCCAGCAGCGTGCAAAGGGTGGATTCAGATACGCAGTATTTT. Its protein is CASSVQRVDSDTQYF.

V gene TRBV19 combines with J gene TRBJ2-6, with D possibly TRBD1 on 6 matching bases. V was pared by 1 base and J by 2 bases, with 9 bases between. Germline loops: CDR1 LNHDA, CDR2 SQIVND (reference sequence). This CDR3 is built from 16 residues. In nucleotides, the CDR3 is TGTGCCAGTAGTATAGGGACAGCCCCTGGGGCCAACGTCCTGACTTTC. It specifies CASSIGTAPGANVLTF.

This clone has more than one count but fewer than ten. V usage is TRBV2 and J usage is TRBJ1-1; 7 bases line up with TRBD1. J lost 10 bases, V lost 6 bases, and 8 bases had no gene match. Germline V CDR1 and CDR2: SNHLY, FYNNEI. This CDR3 has 12 amino acids. CDR3 region: CASSQIDRVAFF. CDR3 DNA: TGTGCCAGCAGCCAAATTGACAGGGTAGCTTTCTTT.

Here the CDR3 reads CASSIGAGADEQFF. As DNA, the CDR3 is TGTGCCAGTAGTATAGGGGCAGGGGCAGATGAGCAGTTCTTC. The rearrangement joins TRBV19 to TRBJ2-1, with TRBD1 as a possible D gene (6 bases). V lost 1 base and J lost 8, with 12 bases in between. Germline V gives CDR1 LNHDA, CDR2 SQIVND (reference sequence). CDR3 length: 14 residues. The variable domain in full, completed from reference TRBV19 and TRBJ2-1, reads DGGITQSPKYLFRKEGQNVTLSCEQNLNHDAMYWYRQDPGQGLRLIYYSQIVNDFQKGDIAEGYSVSREKKESFPLTVTSAQKNPTAFYLCASSIGAGADEQFFGPGTRLTVL.

This clone was seen many times. The same CDR3 can be traced to other DNA sequences in this sample. The chain recombines TRBV15 with TRBJ1-1; no clear D gene. Trimming removed 0 bases from V and 3 bases from J, with 11 bases in between. Germline lookup yields CDR1 LNHNV and CDR2 YYDKDF (reference sequence). The CDR3 spans 15 residues. The chain's CDR3 is CATSRDPLEDTEAFF. The CDR3 coding sequence is TGTGCCACCAGCAGAGATCCACTGGAGGACACTGAAGCTTTCTTT.

V is TRBV18 and J is TRBJ2-3; D unresolved. The V and J ends lost 6 bases and 3 bases respectively, with 16 bases between them. The V gene's germline CDR1 is KGHSH and CDR2 LQKENI. There are 15 residues in the CDR3. In DNA, the CDR3 is TGTGCCAGCTCGCCTTCGGCAGTTAGAACAGATACGCAGTATTTT. Translation: CASSPSAVRTDTQYF.

The J gene is TRBJ2-7, the V gene TRBV3-1 (or the pseudogene TRBV3-2); 9 bases are a match to TRBD1. V was pared by 4 bases and J by 7 bases, with 8 bases of the junction left unmatched. Germline lookup yields CDR1 LGHDT and CDR2 YNNKEL (reference sequence). The CDR3 is 14 residues long. This CDR3 reads CASSLGDRASEQYF. As DNA, the CDR3 is TGTGCCAGCAGCCTCGGGGACAGGGCCAGTGAGCAGTACTTC.